One and the same sample provided the 13 T cell receptor beta chains below, sequenced in a study of cytomegalovirus exposure and HLA in healthy donors. 13 Jbeta primers and 60 Vbeta primers were used for the PCR. The repertoire was sequenced with immunoSEQ multiplex PCR; TCRdb's copy has only in-frame clones and lacks some. The sample comprises 55,000 to 80,000 clones, about 85% of which are singletons, and about 10% rests with the top ten. The sequencing sample was made of PBMCs. Receptor source: a female donor in good health and CMV-seronegative.

The genes are TRBV25-1 and TRBJ1-2, with D perhaps TRBD1 (6 bases). Germline-derived CDR1 and CDR2 are MGHDK and SYGVNS. Trimming left V 5 bases short and J 6 bases short, with 10 bases between. The CDR3 contains 12 residues. Written as DNA, the CDR3 is TGTGCCAGCAGTAACAGGGTACATGGCTACACCTTC. Protein: CASSNRVHGYTF.

This chain links TRBV2 with TRBJ2-5; tentative D call: TRBD2 (6 bases). There are 13 residues in the CDR3. V was clipped by 7 bases and J by 4 bases, with 13 bases between them. In germline, CDR1 is SNHLY, CDR2 FYNNEI. CDR3 sequence reads: CASTPDYRETQYF. CDR3 in DNA: TGTGCCAGCACCCCGGACTACCGAGAGACCCAGTACTTC.

J is TRBJ2-7 and V is TRBV6-6, with D maybe TRBD1 (5 bases). This CDR3 has 13 amino acids. V lost 6 bases, J lost 1 base, and 10 bases lay in between. CDR1 and CDR2 from the germline V gene are MNHNY and SVGAGI (reference sequence). CDR3: CASRETASYEQYF. In DNA form, the CDR3 reads TGTGCCAGCAGGGAGACAGCATCCTACGAGCAGTACTTC.

This chain links TRBV19 with TRBJ2-7; 7 positions match TRBD1. V shed 6 bases and J 6 bases; nucleotides not matched to a gene: 8. Germline V CDR1 and CDR2: LNHDA, SQIVND (reference sequence). This CDR3 region has 13 residues. In nucleotides, the CDR3 is TGTGCCAGTAGCCGACAGGGTCTCGGCGAGCAGTACTTC. The encoded protein is CASSRQGLGEQYF.

The chain combines TRBV27 with TRBJ2-5, with D unresolved. Germline V gene data show CDR1 as MNHEY and CDR2 as SMNVEV (reference sequence). The ends were cut back, 6 bases at V and 2 bases at J, with 10 bases in the middle. This CDR3 contains 13 residues. The CDR3 nucleotides are TGTGCCAGCAGGCCCCATCTACAAGAGACCCAGTACTTC. Translation gives CASRPHLQETQYF.

The V gene is TRBV28, the J gene TRBJ2-5; a weak D match, TRBD1 (5 bases). Trimming removed 5 bases from V and 5 bases from J, with 18 bases in between. The CDR3 totals 15 residues. CDR1 and CDR2 (germline): MDHEN, SYDVKM. The DNA of the CDR3 is TGTGCCAGCAGTCACCCAGGGAATCCCCGGGAGACCCAGTACTTC. This codes for CASSHPGNPRETQYF.

The V gene is TRBV9, the J gene TRBJ1-5, with a tentative D call TRBD1 (6 bases). The V end lost 1 base, the J end lost 8 bases, and 10 bases lay between the germline ends. Germline assignment: CDR1 SGDLS and CDR2 YYNGEE. This CDR3 is 13 amino acids long. This chain's CDR3 is CASSVRGGEPQHF. The CDR3, as DNA: TGTGCCAGCAGCGTAAGGGGGGGTGAGCCCCAGCATTTT. Using reference TRBV9 and TRBJ1-5 for the parts outside the CDR3, the full variable domain is DSGVTQTPKHLITATGQRVTLRCSPRSGDLSVYWYQQSLDQGLQFLIQYYNGEERAKGNILERFSAQQFPDLHSELNLSSLELGDSALYFCASSVRGGEPQHFGDGTRLSIL.

The J gene is TRBJ1-6, the V gene TRBV9, with D possibly TRBD1 on 6 matching bases. There are 15 residues in the CDR3. The V end was cut by 3 bases, the J end by 3 bases, with 10 bases between. The germline CDR1 and CDR2 sequences are SGDLS and YYNGEE. This CDR3 is CASSAGQHYNSPLHF. In DNA, the CDR3 is TGTGCCAGCAGCGCAGGACAGCACTATAATTCACCCCTCCACTTT.

The V gene is TRBV6-1, the J gene TRBJ2-7; 9 nucleotides agree with TRBD1. CDR1 and CDR2 from the germline V gene are MNHNS and SASEGT. The CDR3 runs 14 residues. V dropped 3 bases and J dropped 4; count of bases not matched to a gene: 4. The CDR3 DNA reads TGTGCCAGCAGTGAGACAGGGGGGGGTTACGAGCAGTACTTC. Its protein product is CASSETGGGYEQYF.

This chain joins TRBV18 and TRBJ1-2, with 7 bases identical to TRBD1. The germline gives CDR1 KGHSH, CDR2 LQKENI. V trimming: 4 bases; J trimming: 7 bases; junction bases outside the gene matches: 6. The CDR3 has 13 amino acids. CDR3 region: CASSQDREGGYTF. CDR3 nucleotide sequence: TGTGCCAGCTCACAAGACAGGGAAGGTGGCTACACCTTC. The full variable domain, rest sourced from reference TRBV18 and TRBJ1-2, is NAGVMQNPRHLVRRRGQEARLRCSPMKGHSHVYWYRQLPEEGLKFMVYLQKENIIDESGMPKERFSAEFPKEGPSILRIQQVVRGDSAAYFCASSQDREGGYTFGSGTRLTVV.

This chain joins TRBV4-1 and TRBJ1-2; a weak D match, TRBD1 (6 bases). The V gene lost 4 bases and the J gene lost 5 bases, with 17 bases spanning the gap. This CDR3 region has 15 residues. Germline values: CDR1 MGHRA, CDR2 YSYEKL. The CDR3 DNA reads TGCGCCAGCAGCCCCTTAAGCGGGACACCATATGGCTACACCTTC. It codes for CASSPLSGTPYGYTF.

The chain has TRBV19 and TRBJ2-7, with TRBD1 identical over 9 bases. The germline CDR1 and CDR2 sequences are LNHDA and SQIVND (reference sequence). V shed 3 bases, J shed 0 bases, and the junction held 3 bases outside the gene matches. The CDR3 length is 15 residues. The DNA of the CDR3 is TGTGCCAGTAGTATGTCGGACAGGGGCTCCTACGAGCAGTACTTC. Translating it yields CASSMSDRGSYEQYF.

This rearrangement joins TRBV7-6 to TRBJ1-1, with 10 bases lining up with TRBD1. Germline CDR1 SGHVS, CDR2 FNYEAQ. V gave up 5 bases and J gave up 4 bases; unmatched junction bases: 16. The CDR3 is 18 amino acids. CDR3 nucleotides: TGTGCCAGCAGCCCCCGACAGGGGGCTAATCGGCGGGCCACTGAAGCTTTCTTT. Amino acids: CASSPRQGANRRATEAFF.